This T cell receptor beta chain was found in a study of T cell responses to AZD1222 COVID-19 vaccine. The CDR3 spans 16 residues. Per germline, CDR1 MNHEY and CDR2 SVGEGT. The V and J ends lost 2 bases and 2 bases respectively, with 10 bases between them. Produced via immunoSEQ multiplex PCR; TCRdb's table is partial and in-frame only. Here the sample spans 85,000 to 120,000 clones, about 92% being singletons. Whole-study findings and limits: Spike-specific TCR depth and breadth grew after two AZD1222 doses. Spike was spanned by vaccine-associated CD4 TCRs, with dominance at 160-218 and 743-854. Targeting of unmutated variant regions was reportedly seen in nearly half of spike-specific TCRs. At baseline, seropositivity was found in only a handful of AZD1222 recipients.

On this clone itself: The antigen remains undetermined.

The receptor's source is an adult who received the AZD1222 COVID-19 vaccine. This chain links TRBV6-2 or TRBV6-3 with TRBJ1-6, with D unresolved. Here the sequenced sample was peripheral blood, taken 28 days after the second AZD1222 dose. CDR3 in amino acids: CASSYGGRAYNSPLHF. In DNA form, the CDR3 reads TGTGCCAGCAGTTACGGCGGCAGAGCCTATAATTCACCCCTCCACTTT.